Presented here are 2 T cell receptor beta chains from one specimen sequenced in a study of neoadjuvant anti-PD-1 for oral cavity cancer. This sample's time point: after neoadjuvant nivolumab, at surgical resection. Profiled with immunoSEQ multiplex PCR; TCRdb holds only in-frame clones, not every one. The sample lists tens of thousands of clones; about 90% were seen once. The sample here was PBMCs, taken after nivolumab (anti-PD-1) treatment. The source of these receptors is a person aged 40 to 85 with oral cavity squamous cell carcinoma.

This sequence joins TRBV30 and TRBJ2-1, with 7 positions matching TRBD2. This CDR3 spans 11 amino acids. CDR1 GTSNPN and CDR2 SVGIG come from the germline V gene (reference sequence). V gave up 3 bases and J gave up 14 bases; unmatched junction bases: 7. The CDR3 sequence is CAWSRDYQKFF. The CDR3 DNA reads as TGTGCCTGGAGCAGGGACTACCAAAAGTTCTTC.

This sequence joins TRBV5-5 and TRBJ1-5; no clear D. The CDR3 is made up of 13 amino acids. Trimming removed 6 bases from V and 4 bases from J, with 11 bases in between. The germline V gene has CDR1 SGHKS and CDR2 YYEKEE (reference sequence). This chain's CDR3 is CASNPGENQPQHF. The CDR3 nucleotides read TGTGCCAGCAATCCTGGTGAGAATCAGCCCCAGCATTTT.